Following are 9 T cell receptor beta chains from one sample sequenced in a study of cytomegalovirus exposure and HLA in healthy donors. PCR was performed using 60 Vbeta and 13 Jbeta primers. Libraries were prepared by immunoSEQ multiplex PCR; TCRdb keeps only in-frame clonotypes and omits some of them. The sample contains over 150,000 clones, roughly 78% of which appear only once. The sample consisted of PBMCs. These receptors were obtained from a boy aged 5-17 years in good health and CMV-seronegative.

The rearrangement links TRBV30 to TRBJ2-7, with D hard to call. This CDR3 spans 14 amino acids. CDR1 is GTSNPN and CDR2 is SVGIG in the germline V gene (reference sequence). Trimming left V 1 base short and J 6 bases short, with 16 bases between. As DNA, the CDR3 is TGTGCCTGGAGTGGAGGCAGCGTTCCCCCCGAGCAGTACTTC. Residues: CAWSGGSVPPEQYF. Full variable domain (remainder filled in from reference TRBV30 and TRBJ2-7): SQTIHQWPATLVQPVGSPLSLECTVEGTSNPNLYWYRQAAGRGLQLLFYSVGIGQISSEVPQNLSASRPQDRQFILSSKKLLLSDSGFYLCAWSGGSVPPEQYFGPGTRLTVT.

CDR3 residues: CATSRDLQTNTEAFF. The CDR3 DNA reads as TGTGCCACCAGCAGAGATCTACAGACGAACACTGAAGCTTTCTTT. The chain has TRBV15 and TRBJ1-1, with D uncertain. With 0 bases removed from V and 1 base from J, the gap between germline ends came to 9 bases. Germline-derived CDR1 and CDR2 are LNHNV and YYDKDF (reference sequence). This CDR3 comprises 15 residues.

This chain uses TRBV6-6 with TRBJ1-1, with TRBD1 as a possible D gene (5 bases). CDR1 and CDR2 from the germline V gene are MNHNY and SVGAGI (reference sequence). The CDR3 is 15 residues long. Trimming took 2 bases from V and 1 from J, leaving 11 bases between them. This CDR3 is CASSYRGQTNTEAFF. CDR3 DNA sequence: TGTGCCAGCAGTTACAGAGGACAAACGAACACTGAAGCTTTCTTT.

The rearrangement links TRBV10-3 to TRBJ2-2; 12 bases fit TRBD1. The length of the CDR3 is 18 residues. In germline, CDR1 is ENHRY, CDR2 SYGVKD. Trimming at V came to 5 bases and at J to 9 bases, leaving 16 bases not matched to a gene. The CDR3 DNA follows: TGTGCCATCAGTCGGCGACCGGGACAGGGGGCTGAGGCCCGGGAGCTGTTTTTT. Its protein is CAISRRPGQGAEARELFF.

V gene TRBV4-1 combines with J gene TRBJ1-1, with D maybe TRBD1 (6 bases). Germline values: CDR1 MGHRA, CDR2 YSYEKL. The CDR3 is 15 residues long. Trimming cost V 0 bases and J 1 base, with 9 bases left between them. CDR3 protein: CASSQDWGQNTEAFF. CDR3 nucleotide sequence: TGCGCCAGCAGCCAAGATTGGGGACAGAACACTGAAGCTTTCTTT.

The V call is TRBV7-6, the J call TRBJ1-2; 12 bases fit TRBD1. CDR1 SGHVS and CDR2 FNYEAQ come from the germline V gene. The CDR3 has 17 amino acids. V was clipped by 5 bases and J by 3 bases; unmatched bases: 10. The CDR3 DNA reads TGTGCCAGCAGCACCAGCCTGGGACAGGGGGCTTACTATGGCTACACCTTC. Its translation: CASSTSLGQGAYYGYTF.

The chain uses TRBV4-3 and TRBJ1-5, with D possibly matching TRBD1 (5 bases). Germline V CDR1 and CDR2: LGHNA, YSLEER. V was clipped by 0 bases and J by 7 bases, with 10 bases between them. The CDR3 contains 14 residues. As DNA, the CDR3 is TGCGCCAGCAGCCAAGATCGGGGGACCCAGCCCCAGCATTTT. Residues: CASSQDRGTQPQHF.

The chain joins TRBV19 to TRBJ1-1; D is perhaps TRBD1 (6 bases). The germline V gene encodes CDR1 LNHDA and CDR2 SQIVND (reference sequence). The CDR3 consists of 14 residues. Trimming shortened V by 5 bases and J by 4 bases, and 14 bases separated the two germline ends. The CDR3 bases are TGTGCCAGTAGTGTGGACCGGGGGGCCACTGAAGCTTTCTTT. Amino acid sequence: CASSVDRGATEAFF. Complete variable domain (other parts from reference TRBV19 and TRBJ1-1): DGGITQSPKYLFRKEGQNVTLSCEQNLNHDAMYWYRQDPGQGLRLIYYSQIVNDFQKGDIAEGYSVSREKKESFPLTVTSAQKNPTAFYLCASSVDRGATEAFFGQGTRLTVV.

This clone was observed once. V usage is TRBV7-9 and J usage is TRBJ1-2; 10 bases fit TRBD1. Germline lookup yields CDR1 SEHNR and CDR2 FQNEAQ (reference sequence). This CDR3 has 14 residues. V shed 4 bases and J 9 bases; nucleotides not matched to a gene: 8. CDR3 region: CASSSGQGEDRYTF. As DNA, the CDR3 is TGTGCCAGCAGCTCTGGACAGGGGGAAGATCGCTACACCTTC.